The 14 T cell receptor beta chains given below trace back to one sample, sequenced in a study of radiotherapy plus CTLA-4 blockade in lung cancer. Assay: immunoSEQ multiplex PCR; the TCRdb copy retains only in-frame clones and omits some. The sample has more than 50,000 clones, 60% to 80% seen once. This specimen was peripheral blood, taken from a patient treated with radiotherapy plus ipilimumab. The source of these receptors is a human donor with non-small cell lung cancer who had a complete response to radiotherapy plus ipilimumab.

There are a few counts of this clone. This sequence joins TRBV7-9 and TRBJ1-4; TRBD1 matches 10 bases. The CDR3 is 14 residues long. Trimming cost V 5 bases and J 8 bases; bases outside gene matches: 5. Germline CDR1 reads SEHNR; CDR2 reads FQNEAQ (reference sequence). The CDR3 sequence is CASSDRDRGEKLFF. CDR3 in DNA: TGTGCCAGCAGCGACCGGGACAGGGGCGAAAAACTGTTTTTT.

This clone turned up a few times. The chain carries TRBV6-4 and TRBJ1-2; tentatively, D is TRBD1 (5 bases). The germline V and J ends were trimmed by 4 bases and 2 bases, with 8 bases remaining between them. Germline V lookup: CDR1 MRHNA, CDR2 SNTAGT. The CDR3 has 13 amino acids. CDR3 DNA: TGTGCCAGCAGTGTATCAGGGAACTATGGCTACACCTTC. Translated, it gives CASSVSGNYGYTF.

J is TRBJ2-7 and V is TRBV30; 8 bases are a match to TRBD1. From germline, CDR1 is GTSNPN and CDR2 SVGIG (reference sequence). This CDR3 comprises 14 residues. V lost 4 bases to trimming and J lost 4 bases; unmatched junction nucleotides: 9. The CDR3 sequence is CAWTVGGQGYEQYF. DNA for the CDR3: TGTGCCTGGACTGTAGGTGGACAGGGATACGAGCAGTACTTC.

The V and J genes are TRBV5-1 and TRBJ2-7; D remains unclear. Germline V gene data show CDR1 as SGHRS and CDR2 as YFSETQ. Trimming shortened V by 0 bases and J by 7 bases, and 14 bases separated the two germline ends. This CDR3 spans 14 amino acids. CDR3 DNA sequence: TGCGCCAGCAGCTTGGACTCCTCGTCTTGGGAGCAGTACTTC. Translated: CASSLDSSSWEQYF.

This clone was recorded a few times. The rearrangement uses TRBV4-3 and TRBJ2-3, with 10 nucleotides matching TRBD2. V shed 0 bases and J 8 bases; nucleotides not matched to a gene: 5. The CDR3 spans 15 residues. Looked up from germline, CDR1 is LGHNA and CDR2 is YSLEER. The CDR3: CASSQDPLAGVTQYF. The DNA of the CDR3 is TGCGCCAGCAGCCAAGATCCGCTAGCGGGGGTTACGCAGTATTTT.

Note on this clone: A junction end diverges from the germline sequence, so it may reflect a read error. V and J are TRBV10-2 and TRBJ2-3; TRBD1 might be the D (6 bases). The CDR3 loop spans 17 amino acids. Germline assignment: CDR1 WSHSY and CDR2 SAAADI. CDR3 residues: CASSEPGTPGATDSQYF. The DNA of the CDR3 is TGCGCCAGCAGTGAGCCCGGCACGCCAGGGGCCACAGATTCGCAGTATTTT.

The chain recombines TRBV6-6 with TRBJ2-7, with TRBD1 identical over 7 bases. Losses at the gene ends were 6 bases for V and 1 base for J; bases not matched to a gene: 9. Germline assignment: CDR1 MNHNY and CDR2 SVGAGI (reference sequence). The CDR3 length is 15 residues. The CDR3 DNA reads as TGTGCCAGCAGCAGAGGGGGACAGTCTTCCTACGAGCAGTACTTC. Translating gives CASSRGGQSSYEQYF.

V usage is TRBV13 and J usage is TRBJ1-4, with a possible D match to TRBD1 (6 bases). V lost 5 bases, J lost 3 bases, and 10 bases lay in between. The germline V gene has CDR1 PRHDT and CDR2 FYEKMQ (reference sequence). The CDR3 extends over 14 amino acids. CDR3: CASSLGGPNEKLFF. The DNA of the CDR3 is TGTGCCAGCAGCCTCGGGGGGCCTAATGAAAAACTGTTTTTT.

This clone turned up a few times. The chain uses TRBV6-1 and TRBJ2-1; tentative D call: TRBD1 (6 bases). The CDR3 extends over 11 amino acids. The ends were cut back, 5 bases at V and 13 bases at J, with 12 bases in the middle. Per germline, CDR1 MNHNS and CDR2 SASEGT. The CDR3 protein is CASSTTTGQFF. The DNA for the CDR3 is TGTGCCAGCAGTACAACGACAGGTCAGTTCTTC.

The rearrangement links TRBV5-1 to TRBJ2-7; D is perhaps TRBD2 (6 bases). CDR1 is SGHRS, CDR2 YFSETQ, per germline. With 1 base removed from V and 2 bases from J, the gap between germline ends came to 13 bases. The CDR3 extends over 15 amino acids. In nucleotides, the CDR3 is TGCGCCAGCAGCTTGAATAGCGGCAACCCCTACGAGCAGTACTTC. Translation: CASSLNSGNPYEQYF. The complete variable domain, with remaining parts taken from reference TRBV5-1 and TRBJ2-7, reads KAGVTQTPRYLIKTRGQQVTLSCSPISGHRSVSWYQQTPGQGLQFLFEYFSETQRNKGNFPGRFSGRQFSNSRSEMNVSTLELGDSALYLCASSLNSGNPYEQYFGPGTRLTVT.

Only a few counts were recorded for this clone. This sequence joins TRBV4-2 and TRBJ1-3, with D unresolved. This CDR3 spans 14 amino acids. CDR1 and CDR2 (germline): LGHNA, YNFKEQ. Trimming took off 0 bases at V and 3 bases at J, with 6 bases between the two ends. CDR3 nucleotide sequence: TGTGCCAGCAGCCAAGATCCCAGTGGAAACACCATATATTTT. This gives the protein CASSQDPSGNTIYF.

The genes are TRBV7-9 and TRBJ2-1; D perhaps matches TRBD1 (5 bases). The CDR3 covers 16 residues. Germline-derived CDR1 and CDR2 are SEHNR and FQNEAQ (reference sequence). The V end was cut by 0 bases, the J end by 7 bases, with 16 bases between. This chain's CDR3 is CASSLASNLHRNEQFF. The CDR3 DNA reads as TGTGCCAGCAGCTTAGCGAGTAACTTACACAGGAATGAGCAGTTCTTC.

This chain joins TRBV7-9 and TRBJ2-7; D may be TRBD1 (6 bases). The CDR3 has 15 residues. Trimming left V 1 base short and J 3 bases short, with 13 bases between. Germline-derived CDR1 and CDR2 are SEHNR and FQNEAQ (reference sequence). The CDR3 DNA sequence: TGTGCCAGCAGCTTAGGAGGGGGAAGGTTCTACGAGCAGTACTTC. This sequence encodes CASSLGGGRFYEQYF. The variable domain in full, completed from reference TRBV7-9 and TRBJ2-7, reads DTGVSQNPRHKITKRGQNVTFRCDPISEHNRLYWYRQTLGQGPEFLTYFQNEAQLEKSRLLSDRFSAERPKGSFSTLEIQRTEQGDSAMYLCASSLGGGRFYEQYFGPGTRLTVT.

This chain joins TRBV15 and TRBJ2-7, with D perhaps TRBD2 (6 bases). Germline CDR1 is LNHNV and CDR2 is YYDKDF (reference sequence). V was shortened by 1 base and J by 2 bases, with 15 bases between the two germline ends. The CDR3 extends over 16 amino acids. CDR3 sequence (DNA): TGTGCCACCAGCAGAGGAGGAGGGGACCGGACCTACGAGCAGTACTTC. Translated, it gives CATSRGGGDRTYEQYF.